This T cell receptor (beta chain) was observed in a study of T cell responses to AZD1222 COVID-19 vaccine. Study context: Second-dose intervals of approximately 4 or approximately 12 weeks were pooled. The study's findings and limits: Regions 160-218 and 743-854 dominated among vaccine-associated CD4 TCRs spanning spike. Recipients of two AZD1222 doses showed rising Spike-specific TCR breadth and depth.

Method: immunoSEQ multiplex PCR; TCRdb's copy keeps in-frame clones and lacks some. The sample consists of some 200,000 clones, approximately 91% of them appearing once. With 2 bases clipped from V and 4 bases from J, the junction kept 15 bases outside the gene matches. The CDR3 consists of 18 residues. Germline values: CDR1 KGHSH, CDR2 LQKENI. This clone appeared once. Its antigen is currently unknown. The sample consisted of peripheral blood, taken on day 0 of AZD1222 vaccination. The chain couples TRBV18 to TRBJ1-2; 8 bases match TRBD1. This TCR derives from an adult in good health. CDR3 in amino acids: CASSPTPGQETISYGYTF. Written as DNA, the CDR3 is TGTGCCAGCTCACCAACCCCGGGACAGGAGACGATATCCTATGGCTACACCTTC.